The TCR beta chain described here comes from a study of tissue T cells after allogeneic stem cell transplantation. Using immunoSEQ multiplex PCR, the repertoire was profiled, and TCRdb retains in-frame clones only, with some absent. Counted here are about 26,000 clones, about 90% occurring once; the ten biggest clones make up about 2%. The CDR3 extends over 12 amino acids. Trimming stripped 2 bases from V and 5 bases from J, with 7 bases between. Germline V gene lookup returns CDR1 GTSNPN and CDR2 SVGIG (reference sequence). Specimen: blood, collected before transplantation. The receptor's source is a male donor aged 60 or over who later had graft-versus-host disease after an allogeneic stem cell transplant. J is TRBJ1-3 and V is TRBV30; D is unresolved. CDR3 bases: TGTGCCTGGAGTCATCCCAGAAACACCATATATTTT. Encoded protein: CAWSHPRNTIYF. Variable domain in full (rest from reference TRBV30 and TRBJ1-3): SQTIHQWPATLVQPVGSPLSLECTVEGTSNPNLYWYRQAAGRGLQLLFYSVGIGQISSEVPQNLSASRPQDRQFILSSKKLLLSDSGFYLCAWSHPRNTIYFGEGSWLTVV.